A single sample is the source of the 23 T cell receptor beta chains below, sequenced in a study of cytomegalovirus exposure and HLA in healthy donors. This PCR relied on a set of 60 Vbeta primers and 13 Jbeta primers. This table comes from immunoSEQ multiplex PCR, and its TCRdb copy is limited to in-frame clones, with some not included. In the table there are roughly 92,000 clones, about 86% of which are singletons. Sequences were obtained from PBMCs. These receptors were collected from an older woman in good health and CMV-seropositive.

This clone was picked up a small number of times. This chain uses TRBV7-8 with TRBJ2-3, with 9 bases aligning to TRBD1. CDR1 is SGHVS and CDR2 is FQNEAQ in the germline V gene. This CDR3 is 14 amino acids long. V lost 5 bases and J lost 4; bases outside the gene matches: 4. CDR3 DNA: TGTGCCAGCAGCCGGGACAGGGTGGCAGATACGCAGTATTTT. This gives the protein CASSRDRVADTQYF.

This chain uses TRBV7-2 with TRBJ2-5, with 10 positions matching TRBD1. This CDR3 region has 14 residues. The junction had 4 bases not matched to a gene; V was cut back by 6 bases and J by 3 bases. The germline CDR1 and CDR2 sequences are SGHTA and FQGNSA. The CDR3 loop is CASRSGTGEETQYF. CDR3 coding DNA: TGTGCCAGCAGATCCGGGACAGGGGAAGAGACCCAGTACTTC. Full variable domain (missing parts from reference TRBV7-2 and TRBJ2-5): GAGVSQSPSNKVTEKGKDVELRCDPISGHTALYWYRQSLGQGLEFLIYFQGNSAPDKSGLPSDRFSAERTGGSVSTLTIQRTQQEDSAVYLCASRSGTGEETQYFGPGTRLLVL.

The gene calls are TRBV5-1 and TRBJ1-1, with D perhaps TRBD1 (6 bases). V gave up 0 bases and J gave up 2 bases, with 8 bases separating them. The CDR3 spans 14 residues. Germline V gives CDR1 SGHRS, CDR2 YFSETQ. For the CDR3, the DNA is TGCGCCAGCAGCTTGGGACAGGCTAACACTGAAGCTTTCTTT. Its translation is CASSLGQANTEAFF. Combining the CDR3 with reference TRBV5-1 and TRBJ1-1 gives the whole variable domain KAGVTQTPRYLIKTRGQQVTLSCSPISGHRSVSWYQQTPGQGLQFLFEYFSETQRNKGNFPGRFSGRQFSNSRSEMNVSTLELGDSALYLCASSLGQANTEAFFGQGTRLTVV.

The chain couples TRBV28 to TRBJ1-3; D possibly corresponds to TRBD1 (6 bases). This CDR3 has 15 residues. Germline V gives CDR1 MDHEN, CDR2 SYDVKM. V was pared by 7 bases and J by 4 bases, with 17 bases between. DNA for the CDR3: TGTGCCAGCACCACACCCGGCAGGGGAGGAAACACCATATATTTT. Protein: CASTTPGRGGNTIYF.

This chain links TRBV5-1 with TRBJ2-3, with 7 bases that match TRBD2. Trimming took 3 bases from V and 3 from J; bases not matched to a gene: 10. The CDR3 covers 16 residues. CDR1 is SGHRS and CDR2 is YFSETQ in the germline V gene. The CDR3 is CASSWTKAGATDTQYF. The CDR3 bases are TGCGCCAGCAGCTGGACTAAGGCGGGAGCAACAGATACGCAGTATTTT.

This chain uses TRBV12-1 with TRBJ2-5; TRBD2 is the table's D call and was not checked against the DNA. TRBV12-1 is a recognized pseudogene. CDR3 size: 18 residues. The chain's CDR3 is CASSLRLAGASEGETQYF. The CDR3 DNA reads as TGTGCCAGCAGCCTTCGACTAGCGGGAGCAAGTGAGGGAGAGACCCAGTACTTC.

The rearrangement uses TRBV18 and TRBJ2-2; 10 bases match TRBD2. The CDR3 is 16 residues long. V shed 1 base, J shed 8 bases, and the junction held 7 bases outside the gene matches. Looked up from germline, CDR1 is KGHSH and CDR2 is LQKENI. For the CDR3, the DNA is TGTGCCAGCTCACCACTTCTAGCGGGAGAAACTGGGGAGCTGTTTTTT. It translates to CASSPLLAGETGELFF.

The genes are TRBV5-1 and TRBJ2-5; 8 nucleotides line up with TRBD2. Trimming at V came to 4 bases and at J to 1 base, leaving 3 bases not matched to a gene. The CDR3 is made up of 14 amino acids. Looked up from germline, CDR1 is SGHRS and CDR2 is YFSETQ. The chain's CDR3 is CASSATSAQETQYF. CDR3 nucleotides: TGCGCCAGCAGCGCGACTAGCGCCCAAGAGACCCAGTACTTC.

This clone showed up just once. The chain couples TRBV7-9 to TRBJ2-1, with 10 bases matching TRBD2. Germline trimming cut 8 bases from V and 4 bases from J; bases unmatched to any gene: 14. The length of the CDR3 is 17 residues. Germline values: CDR1 SEHNR, CDR2 FQNEAQ (reference sequence). The DNA for the CDR3 is TGTGCCAGCGGAATAATAAACGGGACTAGCGATTACAATGAGCAGTTCTTC. Translating gives CASGIINGTSDYNEQFF.

The V and J genes are TRBV10-3 and TRBJ2-2; 7 nucleotides agree with TRBD2. J was trimmed by 4 bases and V by 6 bases; bases with no gene match: 8. CDR3 length equals 15 residues. CDR1 is ENHRY, CDR2 SYGVKD, per germline. The CDR3 protein is CAISEREGVTGELFF. The CDR3 nucleotides read TGTGCCATCAGCGAGCGGGAAGGAGTCACCGGGGAGCTGTTTTTT.

This clone appeared a few times. CDR3 loop: CASGTPNTEAFF. The CDR3 bases are TGTGCCAGCGGGACACCGAACACTGAAGCTTTCTTT. The J gene is TRBJ1-1, the V gene TRBV6-5; weak D call: TRBD1 (6 bases). Germline V gene lookup returns CDR1 MNHEY and CDR2 SVGAGI. The V and J ends lost 8 bases and 1 base respectively, with 8 bases between them. The CDR3 covers 12 residues.

Notes on this clone: The junction departs from the called germline gene at one end, perhaps through a read error. This rearrangement joins TRBV11-2 to TRBJ2-1, with 10 bases that match TRBD1. The CDR3 is 19 amino acids. Per the germline V gene, CDR1 is SGHAT and CDR2 is FQNNGV. CDR3 DNA sequence: TGTGCCAGCACCTTAGTTGGGACAGGGGTCACTAGCGGCAACAATGAGCAGTTCTTC. Residues: CASTLVGTGVTSGNNEQFF. The complete variable domain, with remaining parts taken from reference TRBV11-2 and TRBJ2-1, reads EAGVAQSPRYKIIEKRQSVAFWCNPISGHATLYWYQQILGQGPKLLIQFQNNGVVDDSQLPKDRFSAERLKGVDSTLKIQPAKLEDSAVYLCASTLVGTGVTSGNNEQFFGPGTRLTVL.

The chain has TRBV9 and TRBJ2-3; 10 bases are a match to TRBD2. The CDR3 sequence is 16 residues long. Germline trimming cut 0 bases from V and 1 base from J; bases unmatched to any gene: 2. Germline assignment: CDR1 SGDLS and CDR2 YYNGEE. CDR3 sequence: CASSVAGTSGTDTQYF. The CDR3 DNA is TGTGCCAGCAGCGTAGCCGGGACTAGCGGCACAGATACGCAGTATTTT.

The chain couples TRBV19 to TRBJ2-1; 8 nucleotides match TRBD2. Germline V lookup: CDR1 LNHDA, CDR2 SQIVND (reference sequence). The CDR3 spans 12 residues. The V gene end was trimmed by 6 bases and the J gene end by 9 bases; junction bases not matched to a gene: 4. CDR3: CASSPGTSEQFF. CDR3 DNA sequence: TGTGCCAGTAGCCCTGGGACTAGTGAGCAGTTCTTC.

The DNA of the CDR3 is TGCGCCAGCAGCTTGGTGGCGGGAGGATCACAAGAGACCCAGTACTTC. Protein product: CASSLVAGGSQETQYF. This rearrangement joins TRBV5-1 to TRBJ2-5; 8 nucleotides agree with TRBD2. The germline CDR1 and CDR2 sequences are SGHRS and YFSETQ. The CDR3 consists of 16 residues. The V segment lost 0 bases and the J segment 2 bases; nucleotides outside the gene matches: 6.

The chain couples TRBV12-5 to TRBJ2-1; 8 nucleotides agree with TRBD2. Germline CDR1 reads LGHNT; CDR2 reads FRNRAP. The CDR3 has 14 residues. J was trimmed by 4 bases and V by 6 bases; bases with no gene match: 5. The CDR3 loop reads CASGAGVGYNEQFF. As DNA, the CDR3 is TGTGCTAGTGGAGCGGGAGTGGGGTACAATGAGCAGTTCTTC.

This sequence joins TRBV28 and TRBJ1-1; 7 bases agree with TRBD1. Germline V gene lookup returns CDR1 MDHEN and CDR2 SYDVKM. V trimming: 10 bases; J trimming: 0 bases; junction bases outside the gene matches: 8. The CDR3 covers 14 residues. The CDR3 loop reads CATPNRGLNTEAFF. The CDR3, as DNA: TGTGCCACCCCAAACAGGGGACTGAACACTGAAGCTTTCTTT.

The genes are TRBV27 and TRBJ2-3; TRBD2 agrees at 8 bases. Per germline, CDR1 MNHEY and CDR2 SMNVEV (reference sequence). J gave up 5 bases and V 6 bases, and 13 bases lay outside the gene matches. The CDR3 loop spans 16 amino acids. CDR3 residues: CASSPLSAGVKDTQYF. Here the CDR3 DNA reads TGTGCCAGCAGCCCTTTATCAGCGGGAGTTAAAGATACGCAGTATTTT.

The genes are TRBV6-5 and TRBJ2-7; D perhaps matches TRBD1 (5 bases). The CDR3 is 15 amino acids. From germline, CDR1 is MNHEY and CDR2 SVGAGI. Deletions cut 0 bases from V and 3 bases from J, with 12 bases between. Here the CDR3 reads CASSYSGQLFYEQYF. The CDR3 nucleotides read TGTGCCAGCAGTTACTCGGGGCAGTTATTCTACGAGCAGTACTTC.

The CDR3 reads CASSFQGGGDSYNEQFF. CDR3 DNA sequence: TGTGCCAGCAGCTTTCAGGGGGGAGGAGACTCCTACAATGAGCAGTTCTTC. The rearrangement uses TRBV7-9 and TRBJ2-1, with D possibly matching TRBD1 (7 bases). V lost 3 bases, J lost 0 bases, and 15 bases lay in between. The CDR3 is 17 residues long. In germline, CDR1 is SEHNR, CDR2 FQNEAQ (reference sequence).

This chain uses TRBV7-9 with TRBJ2-5; 7 positions match TRBD1. The CDR3 has 15 amino acids. V was pared by 5 bases and J by 1 base, with 7 bases of the junction left unmatched. Germline V gene sequence: CDR1 SEHNR, CDR2 FQNEAQ (reference sequence). The CDR3: CASSEHRDSQETQYF. CDR3 coding DNA: TGTGCCAGCAGCGAACACCGGGACAGCCAAGAGACCCAGTACTTC. Together with reference TRBV7-9 and TRBJ2-5, the CDR3 gives the full variable domain: DTGVSQNPRHKITKRGQNVTFRCDPISEHNRLYWYRQTLGQGPEFLTYFQNEAQLEKSRLLSDRFSAERPKGSFSTLEIQRTEQGDSAMYLCASSEHRDSQETQYFGPGTRLLVL.

The V gene is TRBV28, the J gene TRBJ2-7; TRBD1 is a possible D gene (6 bases). V gave up 6 bases and J gave up 4 bases, with 7 bases separating them. Germline CDR1 reads MDHEN; CDR2 reads SYDVKM. This CDR3 has 11 amino acids. DNA of the CDR3: TGTGCCAGCAGCGACAGGTACGAGCAGTACTTC. It specifies CASSDRYEQYF.

CDR3 amino acids: CASSEDSWGNEQFF. The CDR3 bases are TGTGCCAGCAGCGAGGACAGTTGGGGCAATGAGCAGTTCTTC. The chain links TRBV9 to TRBJ2-1, with D tentatively TRBD1 (6 bases). The V end lost 3 bases, the J end lost 6 bases, and 13 bases lay between the germline ends. CDR1 SGDLS and CDR2 YYNGEE come from the germline V gene. This CDR3 contains 14 residues.